One and the same sample provided the 17 T cell receptor beta chains below, sequenced in a study of T cell responses to AZD1222 COVID-19 vaccine. This table comes from immunoSEQ multiplex PCR, and its TCRdb copy is limited to in-frame clones, with some not included. The table lists some 150,000 clones, 80% to 85% of them singletons. The specimen comprised peripheral blood, sampled on day 0 of MenACWY control vaccination. The origin of the receptors is an adult in good health.

The CDR3 sequence: CASSYSGKTEKLFF. The CDR3 DNA sequence: TGTGCCAGCAGCTATTCAGGGAAGACTGAAAAACTGTTTTTT. This chain joins TRBV3-1 (or the pseudogene TRBV3-2) and TRBJ1-4; D may be TRBD1 (5 bases). The CDR3 is 14 amino acids. The V and J ends lost 5 bases and 7 bases respectively, with 14 bases between them. Germline assignment: CDR1 LGHDT and CDR2 YNNKEL (reference sequence).

This clone has a single count. This rearrangement joins TRBV28 to TRBJ1-3; D gene ambiguous. With 1 base removed from V and 0 bases from J, the gap between germline ends came to 7 bases. The CDR3 contains 15 residues. Germline-derived CDR1 and CDR2 are MDHEN and SYDVKM. CDR3 protein: CASSLSHRSGNTIYF. CDR3 DNA: TGTGCCAGCAGTTTATCCCACCGCTCTGGAAACACCATATATTTT. The full variable domain, rest sourced from reference TRBV28 and TRBJ1-3, is DVKVTQSSRYLVKRTGEKVFLECVQDMDHENMFWYRQDPGLGLRLIYFSYDVKMKEKGDIPEGYSVSREKKERFSLILESASTNQTSMYLCASSLSHRSGNTIYFGEGSWLTVV.

This chain links TRBV6-5 with TRBJ1-6; D gene uncertain. From germline, CDR1 is MNHEY and CDR2 SVGAGI. The CDR3 is 15 amino acids. Trimming removed 10 bases at V and 5 bases at J, with 18 bases between. For the CDR3, the DNA is TGTGCCACCTCAGTGGGCAATCCAGATAATTCACCCCTCCACTTT. This gives the protein CATSVGNPDNSPLHF.

In nucleotides, the CDR3 is TGTGCCTGGAGTGTAGAGGTCAGGGCCTGGAACTATGGCTACACCTTC. Translated, it gives CAWSVEVRAWNYGYTF. V and J are TRBV30 and TRBJ1-2; D is possibly TRBD1 (5 bases). The CDR3 has 16 amino acids. Trimming pared 0 bases from V and 2 bases from J, leaving 16 bases between. CDR1 GTSNPN and CDR2 SVGIG come from the germline V gene (reference sequence). The full variable domain, rest sourced from reference TRBV30 and TRBJ1-2, is SQTIHQWPATLVQPVGSPLSLECTVEGTSNPNLYWYRQAAGRGLQLLFYSVGIGQISSEVPQNLSASRPQDRQFILSSKKLLLSDSGFYLCAWSVEVRAWNYGYTFGSGTRLTVV.

The chain uses TRBV7-8 and TRBJ2-2; D is uncertain. Trimming stripped 0 bases from V and 0 bases from J, with 11 bases between. There are 17 residues in the CDR3. The germline V gene encodes CDR1 SGHVS and CDR2 FQNEAQ. CDR3 amino acids: CASSLASAVPNTGELFF. CDR3 bases: TGTGCCAGCAGCTTAGCTAGTGCAGTCCCGAACACCGGGGAGCTGTTTTTT.

This chain connects TRBV5-5 to TRBJ2-1, with D maybe TRBD1 (6 bases). This CDR3 has 15 amino acids. V shed 4 bases and J shed 0 bases, with 11 bases lying between them. CDR1 is SGHKS and CDR2 is YYEKEE in the germline V gene (reference sequence). This CDR3 reads CASSVDSTSYNEQFF. The CDR3 DNA reads TGTGCCAGCAGCGTGGACAGTACCTCCTACAATGAGCAGTTCTTC.

CDR3 in amino acids: CASSPLSSGASGANVLTF. CDR3 nucleotides: TGTGCCAGCTCACCACTTTCCTCTGGTGCCTCTGGGGCCAACGTCCTGACTTTC. V and J are TRBV18 and TRBJ2-6; D is unresolved. CDR1 and CDR2 from the germline V gene are KGHSH and LQKENI. The CDR3 is 18 amino acids. V was shortened by 1 base and J by 0 bases, with 13 bases between the two germline ends.

The chain couples TRBV5-1 to TRBJ2-1; D possibly matches TRBD1 or TRBD2 (5 bases each). CDR3 length: 13 residues. CDR1 SGHRS and CDR2 YFSETQ come from the germline V gene. V shed 0 bases and J shed 10 bases, with 11 bases lying between them. DNA of the CDR3: TGCGCCAGCAGCTTGGGCCAGGGCGGGGAGCAGTTCTTC. Protein sequence: CASSLGQGGEQFF.

The chain couples TRBV5-1 to TRBJ2-7; D perhaps matches TRBD2 (5 bases). V shed 9 bases and J shed 1 base, with 11 bases lying between them. The CDR3 extends over 12 amino acids. CDR1 and CDR2 (germline): SGHRS, YFSETQ. CDR3 nucleotides: TGCGCCACATTAACTAGTTCCTACGAGCAGTACGTC. The encoded protein is CATLTSSYEQYV.

The V call is TRBV5-4, the J call TRBJ1-4; no clear D. The CDR3 covers 16 residues. Trimming stripped 0 bases from V and 0 bases from J, with 9 bases between. Germline CDR1 is SGHNT and CDR2 is YYREEE (reference sequence). As DNA, the CDR3 is TGTGCCAGCAGCTTGGCCGAGGCAACAACTAATGAAAAACTGTTTTTT. This gives the protein CASSLAEATTNEKLFF.

This rearrangement joins TRBV5-5 to TRBJ2-3, with 7 nucleotides matching TRBD2. The CDR3 totals 15 residues. V lost 3 bases and J lost 2; bases outside the gene matches: 6. CDR1 and CDR2 from the germline V gene are SGHKS and YYEKEE (reference sequence). DNA of the CDR3: TGTGCCAGCAGCTGGGGGGGTGTAGACACAGATACGCAGTATTTT. Translated, it gives CASSWGGVDTDTQYF.

The chain is built from TRBV5-1 and TRBJ1-1; the match to TRBD1 covers 8 bases. This CDR3 is 16 amino acids long. Germline assignment: CDR1 SGHRS and CDR2 YFSETQ. Germline trimming cut 4 bases from V and 6 bases from J; bases unmatched to any gene: 14. CDR3 coding DNA: TGCGCCAGCAGCCGCACGACAGGGGACTTGGGCGCTGAAGCTTTCTTT. The encoded protein is CASSRTTGDLGAEAFF.

V is TRBV6-5 and J is TRBJ1-6; tentatively, D is TRBD1 (5 bases). Germline V lookup: CDR1 MNHEY, CDR2 SVGAGI. This CDR3 comprises 15 residues. The V end was cut by 8 bases, the J end by 9 bases, with 20 bases between. The CDR3 spells CASGAGDPRFSPLHF. The CDR3 DNA reads as TGTGCCAGCGGGGCCGGGGACCCGAGGTTTTCACCCCTCCACTTT.

This clone was detected only a few times. This chain connects TRBV18 to TRBJ2-7; D is unresolved. CDR3 length equals 14 residues. V was cut by 1 base and J by 2 bases, with 9 bases left in between. Germline CDR1 KGHSH, CDR2 LQKENI. The CDR3 is CASSPRGPPYEQYV. The CDR3 DNA follows: TGTGCCAGCTCACCACGTGGACCACCCTACGAGCAGTACGTC.

The rearrangement joins TRBV7-9 to TRBJ2-2; D gene ambiguous. This CDR3 comprises 14 residues. Trimming shortened V by 7 bases and J by 3 bases, and 12 bases separated the two germline ends. Germline CDR1 reads SEHNR; CDR2 reads FQNEAQ (reference sequence). The CDR3 region has the DNA TGTGCCAGCAACCCCGGGTCATACACCGGGGAGCTGTTTTTT. Protein product: CASNPGSYTGELFF.

The V and J genes are TRBV19 and TRBJ2-1; 8 nucleotides line up with TRBD2. From germline, CDR1 is LNHDA and CDR2 SQIVND (reference sequence). V trimming: 8 bases; J trimming: 9 bases; junction bases outside the gene matches: 18. The CDR3 is 16 residues long. CDR3 sequence: CASLGYAGGGWGEQFF. CDR3 nucleotides: TGTGCCAGTCTCGGATACGCGGGGGGAGGTTGGGGTGAGCAGTTCTTC.

This clone was recorded once. The chain employs TRBV28 and TRBJ1-2; D might be TRBD1 (6 bases). V was cut by 3 bases and J by 6 bases, with 17 bases left in between. Germline CDR1 is MDHEN and CDR2 is SYDVKM. The CDR3 totals 15 residues. CDR3: CASSFGGSRGDGYTF. The CDR3 DNA reads TGTGCCAGCAGTTTCGGGGGCAGTCGGGGTGATGGCTACACCTTC.